The entry below describes one T cell receptor (beta chain). The target of this receptor is not known. No qualities accompany the bases; no much larger clone lies one base away. The immunoSEQ Assay, which uses bias-controlled multiplex PCR amplification of genomic DNA, was used to profile TCRbeta CDR3 regions. The authors processed their data as follows. The absolute abundance of each unique TCRbeta CDR3 region was quantified after sequences were collapsed and filtered. Differential abundance was assessed using a binomial (Fisher-equivalent) model and a beta-binomial model in which time-dependent variance fitted from healthy donors was added. Clones with fewer than 5 combined templates were excluded, and clones with Benjamini-Hochberg FDR below 0.01 were called differentially abundant. The form v = (b*log(k)+a)^2 was used to model beta-binomial variance as a function of total template count across the two samples. As stored in TCRdb, this immuneACCESS dataset retains in-frame rearrangements with V and J assigned. A fraction of the clones does not appear; measured against another copy, unresolved V genes explain less than half of the discrepancy, and the remainder lacks a known reason. V and J calls and clone size come straight from that table; D and trimming were deduced from the DNA. This sample lists some 90,000 clones; 75% to 90% were detected once. The ten biggest clones cover 4.5% to 7% of the sample.

During the collection period, no immune events, such as infections, were documented for the healthy donors. Time-dependent variance in a beta-binomial model of T-cell clone differential abundance was calibrated using healthy-donor blood repertoires as a training cohort. The training cohort comprised about ten healthy donors, 3 female and 7 male. The donors were between roughly 25 and 70 years old, with an average age of approximately 46 years. Whole blood, obtained from a commercial supplier, was collected from each healthy donor at three time points spaced approximately 15 days apart. For immunosequencing, genomic DNA was extracted from whole blood that had not been sorted. The source of the sample is a study of identifying expanded T cells in peripheral blood (dated by TCRdb to the late 2010s). With respect to the entire study: Separate aliquots of the same genomic DNA pool were sequenced to produce technical replicates, and four replicates were compared in pairs.

What the authors observed across the whole study: For all healthy donors, the variance in clone template counts between roughly 2-week samples rose significantly as total template count increased. The authors expected that biological variance in healthy repertoires might rise further over much longer intervals, such as months to years. The beta-binomial model significantly reduced the number of clones called differentially abundant and the false-positive rate across all healthy-donor time intervals. Between technical replicates the binomial model flagged approximately 1.2 differentially abundant clones, whereas over about 2 weeks the binomial model flagged about 16.4 and over approximately 4 weeks 19 to 20.

Relative to germline, V is 1 base shorter and J is 3 bases shorter, with 14 bases between their ends. The cysteine opens and the phenylalanine closes a CDR3 of 15 amino acids. The sequence is cut down to CDR3 DNA, 45 bases in frame from base 1. CDR1 is given as SGHRS and CDR2 as YFSETQ, both from the germline V gene. Sequenced: blood. This chain is built from TRBV5-1 and TRBJ2-7; the D gene may be TRBD1 or TRBD2, since each aligns over 6 bases. This TCR was recovered from a person between 18 and 70 years old in good health. The DNA reads TGCGCCAGCAGCTTGAGACCGGGGGCGAACTACGAGCAGTACTTC. Translated, it gives CASSLRPGANYEQYF.